The present TCR beta chain was sequenced within a study of cytomegalovirus exposure and HLA in healthy donors. The length of the CDR3 is 15 residues. Both 60 Vbeta primers and 13 Jbeta primers went into the PCR. Method: immunoSEQ multiplex PCR; TCRdb's copy keeps in-frame clones and lacks some. This table holds roughly 190,000 clones, 75% to 80% found once. The sample taken for sequencing was PBMCs. The chain carries TRBV21-1 and TRBJ2-2; the D call of TRBD2 is as the table states it, not checked on the DNA. TRBV21-1 is annotated as a pseudogene. The receptor was isolated from a woman under 40 in good health and CMV-seropositive. The CDR3: CASMAGLEFAGELFF. The CDR3 region has the DNA TGTGCCAGCATGGCGGGACTAGAGTTCGCCGGGGAGCTGTTTTTT.